Listed below are T cell receptor beta chains from one sample, sequenced in a study of blood T cell repertoires in COVID-19. Sequencing was performed with immunoSEQ multiplex PCR; in TCRdb, only in-frame clones are kept and a portion is missing. This table has roughly 88,000 clones, roughly 80% appearing once. Sequencing was performed on peripheral blood. Receptors originate from a woman aged 80 or over with acute or convalescent COVID-19. The CDR3 runs from the conserved cysteine through the conserved F or W. Fields, in order: V gene, J gene, CDR3 protein.

>TRBV6-5|TRBJ2-7
CASSISGGSPEQYF
>TRBV10-3|TRBJ1-4
CAISELDANGKEKLFF
>TRBV24-1|TRBJ2-3
CATTGTGTTDTQYF
>TRBV2|TRBJ1-1
CASSSQGGDTEAFF
>TRBV9|TRBJ2-3
CASSVTGGSTDTQYF
>TRBV4-1|TRBJ1-2
CASSQVPGQGARGYTF
>TRBV24-1|TRBJ2-1
CATSDPSGRYNEQFF
>TRBV7-9|TRBJ1-1
CASSLNDRDKAFF
>TRBV5-1|TRBJ1-4
CASSLPSMDGKLFF
>TRBV2|TRBJ2-5
CASSGAGTSKETQYF
>TRBV20-1|TRBJ1-1
CSAKLSTEAFF
>TRBV2|TRBJ2-2
CASMPPSGGVAGELFF
>TRBV4-1|TRBJ2-1
CASSQAAGGGNEQFF
>TRBV11-2|TRBJ2-1
CASSTSGTGKFYNEQFF
>TRBV7-9|TRBJ2-2
CASSFSTADTGELFF
>TRBV29-1|TRBJ1-4
CSVGTALNEKLFF
>TRBV5-1|TRBJ1-2
CASSLRQGPNYGYTF
>TRBV7-2|TRBJ1-4
CASSLEQLANEKLFF
>TRBV5-1|TRBJ2-5
CASSSGGERETQYF
>TRBV6-1|TRBJ1-1
CASSERGGSKSEAFF